Included here is one T cell receptor beta chain sequence, with context. The data derive from a study of radiotherapy plus CTLA-4 blockade in lung cancer. The overall study: The study recorded objective responses in 18% of patients and disease control in 25% to 35%.

The repertoire was sequenced with immunoSEQ multiplex PCR; TCRdb's copy has only in-frame clones and lacks some. The table lists about 60,000 clones, around 81% of them singletons. In chemo-refractory metastatic non-small-cell lung cancer, patients got ipilimumab CTLA-4 blockade together with focal radiation. The CDR3 runs 15 residues. This TCR was recovered from a human donor with non-small cell lung cancer who had a partial response to radiotherapy plus ipilimumab. Sequenced material: peripheral blood, taken from a patient treated with radiotherapy plus ipilimumab. The rearrangement joins TRBV21-1 to TRBJ1-2; the D call in the table, TRBD1, was not verified against the DNA. TRBV21-1 has pseudogene status. The CDR3 DNA reads as TGTGCCAGCAGCAACCCTGGACAGGGGGCGGGGGGCTACACCTTC. Its protein product is CASSNPGQGAGGYTF.